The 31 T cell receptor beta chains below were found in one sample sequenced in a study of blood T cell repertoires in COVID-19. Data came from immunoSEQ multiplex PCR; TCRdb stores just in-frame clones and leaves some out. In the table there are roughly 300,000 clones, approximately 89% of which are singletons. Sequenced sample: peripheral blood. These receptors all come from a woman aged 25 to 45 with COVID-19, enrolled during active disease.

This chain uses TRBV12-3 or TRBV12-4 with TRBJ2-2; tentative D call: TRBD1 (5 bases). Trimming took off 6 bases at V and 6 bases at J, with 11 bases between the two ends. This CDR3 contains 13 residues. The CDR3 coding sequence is TGTGCCAGCAGGTTGACAGTTCCCGGGGAGCTGTTTTTT. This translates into CASRLTVPGELFF.

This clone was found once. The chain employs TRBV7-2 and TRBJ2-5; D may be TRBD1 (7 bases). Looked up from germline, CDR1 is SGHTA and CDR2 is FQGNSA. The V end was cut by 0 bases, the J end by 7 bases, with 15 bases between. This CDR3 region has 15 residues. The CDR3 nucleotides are TGTGCCAGCAGCTTAGCGGAGGGGGCGTGGGGGACCCAGTACTTC. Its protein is CASSLAEGAWGTQYF.

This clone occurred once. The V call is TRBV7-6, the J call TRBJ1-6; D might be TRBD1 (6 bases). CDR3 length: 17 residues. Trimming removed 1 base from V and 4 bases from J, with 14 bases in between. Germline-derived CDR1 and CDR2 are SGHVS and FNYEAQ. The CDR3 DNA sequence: TGTGCCAGCAGCTTAGGAACAGGGACACCTTATAATTCACCCCTCCACTTT. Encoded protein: CASSLGTGTPYNSPLHF.

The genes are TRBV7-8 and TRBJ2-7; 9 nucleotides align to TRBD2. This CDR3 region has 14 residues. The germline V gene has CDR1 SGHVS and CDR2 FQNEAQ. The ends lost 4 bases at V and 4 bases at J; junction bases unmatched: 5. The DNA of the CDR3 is TGTGCCAGCAGCTGGGGCGCGGGGGGGTACGAGCAGTACTTC. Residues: CASSWGAGGYEQYF.

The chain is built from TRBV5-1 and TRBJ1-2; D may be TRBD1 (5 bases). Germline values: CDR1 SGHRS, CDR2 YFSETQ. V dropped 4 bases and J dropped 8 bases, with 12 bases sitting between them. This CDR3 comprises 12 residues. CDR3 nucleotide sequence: TGCGCCAGCAGCACCGGACAAAGAGGCTACACCTTC. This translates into CASSTGQRGYTF.

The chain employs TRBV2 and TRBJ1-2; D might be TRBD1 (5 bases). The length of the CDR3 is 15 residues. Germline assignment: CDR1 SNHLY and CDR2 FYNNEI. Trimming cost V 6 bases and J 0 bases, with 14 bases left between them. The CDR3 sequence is CASRQARNSNYGYTF. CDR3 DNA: TGTGCCAGCAGACAGGCCAGGAACTCTAACTATGGCTACACCTTC.

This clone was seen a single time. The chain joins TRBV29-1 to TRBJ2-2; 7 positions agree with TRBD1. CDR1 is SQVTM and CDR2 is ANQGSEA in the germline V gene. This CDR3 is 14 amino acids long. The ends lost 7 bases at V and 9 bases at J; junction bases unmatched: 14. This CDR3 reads CSARTGDRTWELFF. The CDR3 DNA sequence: TGCAGCGCGAGAACAGGGGATCGAACATGGGAGCTGTTTTTT.

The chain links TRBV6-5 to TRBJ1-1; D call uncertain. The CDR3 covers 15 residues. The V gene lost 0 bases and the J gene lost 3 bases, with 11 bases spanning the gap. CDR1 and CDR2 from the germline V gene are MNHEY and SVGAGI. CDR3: CASSYSYMRDTEAFF. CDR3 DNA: TGTGCCAGCAGTTACTCGTACATGAGGGACACTGAAGCTTTCTTT.

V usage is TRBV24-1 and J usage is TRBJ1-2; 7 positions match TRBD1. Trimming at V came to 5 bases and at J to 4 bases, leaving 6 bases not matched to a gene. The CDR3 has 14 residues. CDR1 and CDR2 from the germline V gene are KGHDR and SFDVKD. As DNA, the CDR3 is TGTGCCACCAGTGCCAGACAGGGCGCCTATGGCTACACCTTC. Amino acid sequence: CATSARQGAYGYTF.

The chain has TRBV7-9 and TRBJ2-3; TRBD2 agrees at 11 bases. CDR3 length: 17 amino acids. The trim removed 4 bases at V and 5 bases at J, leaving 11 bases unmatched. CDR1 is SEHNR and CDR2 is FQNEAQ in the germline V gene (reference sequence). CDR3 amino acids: CASSSTAVAGGKDTQYF. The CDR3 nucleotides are TGTGCCAGCAGCTCCACCGCGGTAGCGGGGGGGAAAGATACGCAGTATTTT. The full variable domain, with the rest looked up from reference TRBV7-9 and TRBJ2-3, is DTGVSQNPRHKITKRGQNVTFRCDPISEHNRLYWYRQTLGQGPEFLTYFQNEAQLEKSRLLSDRFSAERPKGSFSTLEIQRTEQGDSAMYLCASSSTAVAGGKDTQYFGPGTRLTVL.

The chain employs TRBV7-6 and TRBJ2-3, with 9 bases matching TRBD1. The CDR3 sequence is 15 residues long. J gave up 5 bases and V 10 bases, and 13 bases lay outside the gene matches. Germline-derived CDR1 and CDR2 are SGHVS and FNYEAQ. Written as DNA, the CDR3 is TGTGCCACCTCGGAGTTGACAGGGGGTATAGATACGCAGTATTTT. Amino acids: CATSELTGGIDTQYF. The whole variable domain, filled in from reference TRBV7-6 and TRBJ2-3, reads GAGVSQSPRYKVTKRGQDVALRCDPISGHVSLYWYRQALGQGPEFLTYFNYEAQQDKSGLPNDRFSAERPEGSISTLTIQRTEQRDSAMYRCATSELTGGIDTQYFGPGTRLTVL.

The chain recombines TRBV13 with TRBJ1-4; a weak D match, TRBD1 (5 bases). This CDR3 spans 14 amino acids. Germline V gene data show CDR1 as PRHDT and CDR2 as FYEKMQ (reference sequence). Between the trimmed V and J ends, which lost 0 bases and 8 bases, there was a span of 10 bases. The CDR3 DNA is TGTGCCAGCAGCTTAGGGGACAAGGCGGAAAAACTGTTTTTT. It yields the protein CASSLGDKAEKLFF.

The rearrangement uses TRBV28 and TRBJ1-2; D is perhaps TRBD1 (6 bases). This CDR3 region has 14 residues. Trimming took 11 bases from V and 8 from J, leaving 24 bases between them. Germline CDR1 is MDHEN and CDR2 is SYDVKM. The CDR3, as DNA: TGTGCCGTAAGGAGCATTGGACAGCGGCCAGGCTACACCTTC. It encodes CAVRSIGQRPGYTF.

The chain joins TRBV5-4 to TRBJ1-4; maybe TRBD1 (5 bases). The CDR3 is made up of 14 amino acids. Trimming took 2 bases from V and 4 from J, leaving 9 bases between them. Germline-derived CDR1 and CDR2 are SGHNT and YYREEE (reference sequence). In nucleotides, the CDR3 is TGTGCCAGCAGCTTAGACAGTTTTAATGAAAAACTGTTTTTT. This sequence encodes CASSLDSFNEKLFF.

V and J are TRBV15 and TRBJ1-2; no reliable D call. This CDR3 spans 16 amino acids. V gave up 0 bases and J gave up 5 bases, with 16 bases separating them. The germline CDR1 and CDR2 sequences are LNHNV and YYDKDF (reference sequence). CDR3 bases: TGTGCCACCAGCAGAGATTTGGGAGGCGTATCTTATGGCTACACCTTC. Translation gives CATSRDLGGVSYGYTF.

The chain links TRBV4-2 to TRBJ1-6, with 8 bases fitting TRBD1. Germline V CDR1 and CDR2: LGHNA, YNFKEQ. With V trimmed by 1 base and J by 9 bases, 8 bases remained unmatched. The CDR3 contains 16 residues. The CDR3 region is CASSQVLGQGGSPLHF. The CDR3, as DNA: TGTGCCAGCAGCCAAGTTCTCGGACAGGGTGGTTCACCCCTCCACTTT.

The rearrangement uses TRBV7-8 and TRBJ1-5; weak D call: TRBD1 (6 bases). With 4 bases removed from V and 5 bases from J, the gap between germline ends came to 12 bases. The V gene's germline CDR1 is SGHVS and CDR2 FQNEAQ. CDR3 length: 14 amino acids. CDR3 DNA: TGTGCCAGCAGCTCCCGCTCAGGGGATCAGCCCCAGCATTTT. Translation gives CASSSRSGDQPQHF.

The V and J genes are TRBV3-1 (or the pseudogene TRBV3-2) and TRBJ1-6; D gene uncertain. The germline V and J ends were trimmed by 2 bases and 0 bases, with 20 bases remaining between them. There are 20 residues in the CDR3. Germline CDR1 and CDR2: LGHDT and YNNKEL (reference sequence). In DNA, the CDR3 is TGTGCCAGCAGCCAATCTTGCGGCAGGCCTGGGAGCTCCTATAATTCACCCCTCCACTTT. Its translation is CASSQSCGRPGSSYNSPLHF.

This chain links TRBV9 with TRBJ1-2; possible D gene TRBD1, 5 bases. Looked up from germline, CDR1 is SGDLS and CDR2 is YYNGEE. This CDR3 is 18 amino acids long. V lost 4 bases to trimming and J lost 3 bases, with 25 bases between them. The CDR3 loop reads CASSPKSFDRPVDYGYTF. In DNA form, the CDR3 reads TGTGCCAGCAGCCCTAAATCCTTCGACAGACCGGTGGACTATGGCTACACCTTC.

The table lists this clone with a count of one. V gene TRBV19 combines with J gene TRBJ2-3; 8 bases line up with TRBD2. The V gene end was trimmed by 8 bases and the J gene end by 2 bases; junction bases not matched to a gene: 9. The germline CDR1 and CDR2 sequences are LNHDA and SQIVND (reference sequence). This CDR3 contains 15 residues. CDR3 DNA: TGTGCCAGTTCCCAGCTAGCGGGTGTCACAGATACGCAGTATTTT. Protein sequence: CASSQLAGVTDTQYF.

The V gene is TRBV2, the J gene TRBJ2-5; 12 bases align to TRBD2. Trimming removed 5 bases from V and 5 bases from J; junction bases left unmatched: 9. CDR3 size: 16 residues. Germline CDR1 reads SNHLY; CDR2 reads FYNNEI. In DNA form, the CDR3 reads TGTGCCAGCAGTAGGACTAGCGGGGTTAACTCGGAGACCCAGTACTTC. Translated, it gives CASSRTSGVNSETQYF.

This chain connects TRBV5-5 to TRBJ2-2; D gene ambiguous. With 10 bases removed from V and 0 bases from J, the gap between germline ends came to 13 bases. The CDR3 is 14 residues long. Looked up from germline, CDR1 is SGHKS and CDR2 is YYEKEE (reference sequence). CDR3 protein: CAGSSVTNTGELFF. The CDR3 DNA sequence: TGTGCCGGATCTAGTGTAACGAACACCGGGGAGCTGTTTTTT.

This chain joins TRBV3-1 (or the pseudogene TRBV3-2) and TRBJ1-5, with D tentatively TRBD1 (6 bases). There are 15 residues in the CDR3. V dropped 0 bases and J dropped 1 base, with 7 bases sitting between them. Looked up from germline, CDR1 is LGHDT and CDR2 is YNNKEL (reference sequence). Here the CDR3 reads CASSQEQGSNQPQHF. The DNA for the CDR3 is TGTGCCAGCAGCCAAGAGCAGGGGAGCAATCAGCCCCAGCATTTT.

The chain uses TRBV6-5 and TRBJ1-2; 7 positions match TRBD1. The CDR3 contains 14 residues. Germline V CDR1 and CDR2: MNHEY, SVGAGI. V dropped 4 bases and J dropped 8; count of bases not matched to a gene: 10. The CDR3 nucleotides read TGTGCCAGCAGTTTCTCTGACAGGGCCCTGGGCTACACCTTC. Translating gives CASSFSDRALGYTF.

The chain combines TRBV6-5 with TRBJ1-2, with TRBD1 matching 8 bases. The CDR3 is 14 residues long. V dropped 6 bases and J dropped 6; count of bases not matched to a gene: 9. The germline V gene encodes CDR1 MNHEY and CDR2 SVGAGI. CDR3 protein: CASRPQGAAHGYTF. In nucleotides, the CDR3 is TGTGCCAGCAGGCCCCAGGGGGCTGCCCATGGCTACACCTTC.

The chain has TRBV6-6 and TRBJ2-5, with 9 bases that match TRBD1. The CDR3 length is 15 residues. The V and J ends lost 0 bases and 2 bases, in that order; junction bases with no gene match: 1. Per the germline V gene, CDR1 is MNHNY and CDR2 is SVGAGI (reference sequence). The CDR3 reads CASSYSGTGQETQYF. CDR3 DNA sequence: TGTGCCAGCAGTTACTCCGGGACAGGGCAAGAGACCCAGTACTTC.

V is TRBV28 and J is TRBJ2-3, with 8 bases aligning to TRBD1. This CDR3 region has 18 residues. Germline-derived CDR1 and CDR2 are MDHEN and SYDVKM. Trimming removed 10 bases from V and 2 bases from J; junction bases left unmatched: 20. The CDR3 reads CATTRDRYLTTNTDTQYF. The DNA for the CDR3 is TGTGCCACTACCCGGGACAGGTACCTCACAACCAACACAGATACGCAGTATTTT.

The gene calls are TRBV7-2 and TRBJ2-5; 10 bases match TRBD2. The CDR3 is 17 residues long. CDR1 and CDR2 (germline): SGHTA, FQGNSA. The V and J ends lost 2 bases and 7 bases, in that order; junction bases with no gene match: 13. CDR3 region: CASSLNPAASGGGTQYF. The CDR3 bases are TGTGCCAGCAGCTTAAACCCCGCGGCTAGCGGGGGTGGGACCCAGTACTTC.

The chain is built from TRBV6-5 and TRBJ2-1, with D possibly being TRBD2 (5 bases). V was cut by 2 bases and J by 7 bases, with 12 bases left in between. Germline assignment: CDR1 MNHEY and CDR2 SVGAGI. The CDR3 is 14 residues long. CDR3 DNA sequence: TGTGCCAGCAGTTACGGTTCTAGCTCAAATGAGCAGTTCTTC. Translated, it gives CASSYGSSSNEQFF.

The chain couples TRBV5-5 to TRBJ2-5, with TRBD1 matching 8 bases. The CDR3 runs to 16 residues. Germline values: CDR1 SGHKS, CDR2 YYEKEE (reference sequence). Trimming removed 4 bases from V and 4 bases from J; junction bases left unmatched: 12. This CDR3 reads CASSLLRTGMRETQYF. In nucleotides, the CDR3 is TGTGCCAGCAGCCTTTTGAGGACAGGGATGAGAGAGACCCAGTACTTC.

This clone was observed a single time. Here the CDR3 DNA reads TGTGCCAGCAGGATGACAGGACTTGAAGCTTTCTTT. Protein product: CASRMTGLEAFF. The V gene is TRBV13, the J gene TRBJ1-1; TRBD1 is a possible D gene (6 bases). The V end was cut by 6 bases, the J end by 7 bases, with 12 bases between. Germline V gene sequence: CDR1 PRHDT, CDR2 FYEKMQ (reference sequence). The CDR3 covers 12 residues. Supplemented by reference TRBV13 and TRBJ1-1, the full variable domain reads AAGVIQSPRHLIKEKRETATLKCYPIPRHDTVYWYQQGPGQDPQFLISFYEKMQSDKGSIPDRFSAQQFSDYHSELNMSSLELGDSALYFCASRMTGLEAFFGQGTRLTVV.